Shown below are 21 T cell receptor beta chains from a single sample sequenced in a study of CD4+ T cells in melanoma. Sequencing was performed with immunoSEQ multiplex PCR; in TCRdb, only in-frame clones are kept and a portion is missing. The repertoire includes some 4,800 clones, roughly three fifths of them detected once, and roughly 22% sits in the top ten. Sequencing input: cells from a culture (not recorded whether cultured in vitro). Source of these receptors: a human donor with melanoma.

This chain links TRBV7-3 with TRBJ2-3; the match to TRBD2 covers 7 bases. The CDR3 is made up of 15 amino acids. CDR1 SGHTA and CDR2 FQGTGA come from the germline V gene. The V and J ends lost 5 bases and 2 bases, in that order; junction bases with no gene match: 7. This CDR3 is CASSPSGADTDTQYF. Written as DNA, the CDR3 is TGTGCCAGCAGCCCAAGCGGGGCCGACACAGATACGCAGTATTTT.

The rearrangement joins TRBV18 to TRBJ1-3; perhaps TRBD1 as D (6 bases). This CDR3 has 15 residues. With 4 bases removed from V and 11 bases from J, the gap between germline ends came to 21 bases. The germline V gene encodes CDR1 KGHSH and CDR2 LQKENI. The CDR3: CASSQETGTTISIYF. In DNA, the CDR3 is TGTGCCAGCTCACAGGAAACCGGGACAACAATATCCATATATTTT. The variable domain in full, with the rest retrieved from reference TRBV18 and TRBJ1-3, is NAGVMQNPRHLVRRRGQEARLRCSPMKGHSHVYWYRQLPEEGLKFMVYLQKENIIDESGMPKERFSAEFPKEGPSILRIQQVVRGDSAAYFCASSQETGTTISIYFGEGSWLTVV.

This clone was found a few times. For the CDR3, the DNA is TGCGCCAGCAGCCACCGGGACGACAATGAGCAGTTCTTC. It yields the protein CASSHRDDNEQFF. The V and J genes are TRBV4-1 and TRBJ2-1, with D perhaps being TRBD1 or TRBD2 (5 bases each). This CDR3 is 13 amino acids long. Germline CDR1 MGHRA, CDR2 YSYEKL. Trimming removed 3 bases from V and 5 bases from J, with 8 bases in between.

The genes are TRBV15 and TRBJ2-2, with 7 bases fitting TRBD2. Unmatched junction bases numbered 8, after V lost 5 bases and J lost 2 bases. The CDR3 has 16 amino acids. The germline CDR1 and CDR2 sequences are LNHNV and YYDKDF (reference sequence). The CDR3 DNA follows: TGTGCCACCAGCGACCTCCCGGGGGGAAACACCGGGGAGCTGTTTTTT. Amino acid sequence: CATSDLPGGNTGELFF.

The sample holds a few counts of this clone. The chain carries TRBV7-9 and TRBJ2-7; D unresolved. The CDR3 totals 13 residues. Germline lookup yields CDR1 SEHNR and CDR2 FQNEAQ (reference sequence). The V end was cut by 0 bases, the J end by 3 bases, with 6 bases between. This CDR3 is CASSLARDYEQYF. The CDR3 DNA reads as TGTGCCAGCAGCTTAGCAAGGGACTACGAGCAGTACTTC.

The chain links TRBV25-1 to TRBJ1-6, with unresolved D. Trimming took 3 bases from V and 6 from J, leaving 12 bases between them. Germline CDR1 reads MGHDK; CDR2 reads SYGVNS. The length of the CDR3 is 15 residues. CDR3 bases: TGTGCCAGCAGTGACCGGGGTCCGAGTAATTCACCCCTCCACTTT. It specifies CASSDRGPSNSPLHF.

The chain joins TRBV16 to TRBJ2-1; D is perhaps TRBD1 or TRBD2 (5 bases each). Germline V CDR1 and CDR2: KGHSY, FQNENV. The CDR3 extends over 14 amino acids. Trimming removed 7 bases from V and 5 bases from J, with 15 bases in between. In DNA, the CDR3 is TGTGCCAGCACCCCGGGACCCGGGCACAATGAGCAGTTCTTC. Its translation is CASTPGPGHNEQFF.

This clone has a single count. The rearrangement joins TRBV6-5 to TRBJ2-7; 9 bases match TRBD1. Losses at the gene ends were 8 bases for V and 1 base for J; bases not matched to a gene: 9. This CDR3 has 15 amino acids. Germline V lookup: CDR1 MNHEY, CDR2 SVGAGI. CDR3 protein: CASARSDRGSYEQYF. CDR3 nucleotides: TGTGCCAGCGCCCGATCGGACAGGGGTTCCTACGAGCAGTACTTC.

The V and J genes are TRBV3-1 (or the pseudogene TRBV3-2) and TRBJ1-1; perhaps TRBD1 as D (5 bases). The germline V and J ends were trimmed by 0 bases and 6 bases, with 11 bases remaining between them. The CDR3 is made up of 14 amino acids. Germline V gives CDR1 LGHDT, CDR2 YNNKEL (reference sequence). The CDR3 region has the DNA TGTGCCAGCAGCCAAGATGGGCAGGGCCCTGAAGCTTTCTTT. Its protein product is CASSQDGQGPEAFF.

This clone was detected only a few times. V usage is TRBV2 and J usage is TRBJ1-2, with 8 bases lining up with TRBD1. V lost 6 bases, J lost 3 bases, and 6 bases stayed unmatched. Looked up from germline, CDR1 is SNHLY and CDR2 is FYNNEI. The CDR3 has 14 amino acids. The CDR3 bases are TGTGCCAGCAGCCGACAGGGGCCGGACTATGGCTACACCTTC. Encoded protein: CASSRQGPDYGYTF.

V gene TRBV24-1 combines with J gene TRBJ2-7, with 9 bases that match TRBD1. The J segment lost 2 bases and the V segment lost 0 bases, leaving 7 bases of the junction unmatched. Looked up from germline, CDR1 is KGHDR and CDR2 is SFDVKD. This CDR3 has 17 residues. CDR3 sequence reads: CATSDLRGQGPPYEQYF. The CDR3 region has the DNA TGTGCCACCAGTGATTTGCGTGGACAGGGGCCCCCCTACGAGCAGTACTTC.

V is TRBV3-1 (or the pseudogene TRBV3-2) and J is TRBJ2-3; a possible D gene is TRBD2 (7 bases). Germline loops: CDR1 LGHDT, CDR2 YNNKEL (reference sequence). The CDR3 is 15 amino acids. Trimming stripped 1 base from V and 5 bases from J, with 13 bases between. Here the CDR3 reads CASSQVGGQGDTQYF. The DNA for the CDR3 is TGTGCCAGCAGCCAAGTGGGGGGGCAGGGAGATACGCAGTATTTT.

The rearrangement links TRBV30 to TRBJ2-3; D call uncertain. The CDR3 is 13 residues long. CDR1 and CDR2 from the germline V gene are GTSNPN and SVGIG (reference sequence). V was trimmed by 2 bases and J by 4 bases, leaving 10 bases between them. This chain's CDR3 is CAWSTRRADTQYF. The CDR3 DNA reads TGTGCCTGGAGTACCCGAAGAGCAGATACGCAGTATTTT.

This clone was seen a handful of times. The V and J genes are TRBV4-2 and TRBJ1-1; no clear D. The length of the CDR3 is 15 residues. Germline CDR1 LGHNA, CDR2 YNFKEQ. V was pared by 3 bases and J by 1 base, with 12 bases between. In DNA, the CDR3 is TGTGCCAGCAGCCAGAGACTACAGAGGAACACTGAAGCTTTCTTT. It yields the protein CASSQRLQRNTEAFF.

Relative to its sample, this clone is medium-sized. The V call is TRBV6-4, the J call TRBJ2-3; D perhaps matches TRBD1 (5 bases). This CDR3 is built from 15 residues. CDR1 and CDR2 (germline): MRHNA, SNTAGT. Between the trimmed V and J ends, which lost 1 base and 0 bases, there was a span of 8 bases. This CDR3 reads CASSDWPGSTDTQYF. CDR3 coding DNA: TGTGCCAGCAGTGACTGGCCAGGGAGCACAGATACGCAGTATTTT.

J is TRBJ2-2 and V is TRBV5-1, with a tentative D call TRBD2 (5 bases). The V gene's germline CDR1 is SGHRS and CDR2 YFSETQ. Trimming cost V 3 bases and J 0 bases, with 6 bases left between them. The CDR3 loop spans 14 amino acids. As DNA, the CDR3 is TGCGCCAGCAGCTCCGGGGCGAACACCGGGGAGCTGTTTTTT. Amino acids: CASSSGANTGELFF.

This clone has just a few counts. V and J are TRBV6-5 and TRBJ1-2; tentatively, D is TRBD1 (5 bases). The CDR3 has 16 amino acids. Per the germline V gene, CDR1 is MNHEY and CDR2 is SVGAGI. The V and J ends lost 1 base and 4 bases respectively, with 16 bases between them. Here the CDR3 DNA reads TGTGCCAGCAGTTACTGGGACCATGAAGGAGGCTATGGCTACACCTTC. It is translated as CASSYWDHEGGYGYTF.

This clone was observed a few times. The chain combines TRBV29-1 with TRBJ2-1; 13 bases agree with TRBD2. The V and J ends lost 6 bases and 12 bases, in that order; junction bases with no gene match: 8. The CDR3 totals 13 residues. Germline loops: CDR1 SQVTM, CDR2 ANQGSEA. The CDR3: CSVALTSGGAQFF. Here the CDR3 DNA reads TGCAGCGTCGCCCTTACTAGCGGGGGGGCGCAGTTCTTC.

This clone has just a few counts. The CDR3 sequence is CASSPGQYSTDTQYF. DNA of the CDR3: TGTGCCAGCAGCCCGGGACAGTATAGCACAGATACGCAGTATTTT. The chain links TRBV7-9 to TRBJ2-3; 7 positions agree with TRBD1. Trimming at V came to 5 bases and at J to 0 bases, leaving 5 bases not matched to a gene. The length of the CDR3 is 15 residues. Per the germline V gene, CDR1 is SEHNR and CDR2 is FQNEAQ (reference sequence).

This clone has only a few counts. In DNA form, the CDR3 reads TGTGCCAGCAGCCTGGACTGGGACACCGGGGAGCTGTTTTTT. It yields the protein CASSLDWDTGELFF. V gene TRBV7-9 combines with J gene TRBJ2-2; D might be TRBD2 (5 bases). Germline V gives CDR1 SEHNR, CDR2 FQNEAQ (reference sequence). The CDR3 sequence is 14 residues long. Trimming removed 5 bases from V and 3 bases from J, with 10 bases in between.

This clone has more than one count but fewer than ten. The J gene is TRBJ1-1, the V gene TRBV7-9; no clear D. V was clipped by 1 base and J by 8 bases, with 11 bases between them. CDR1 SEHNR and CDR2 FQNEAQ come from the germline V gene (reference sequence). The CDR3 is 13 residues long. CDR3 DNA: TGTGCCAGCAGCTTAGGGGTGGTGGGCGAAGCTTTCTTT. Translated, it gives CASSLGVVGEAFF.